These T cell receptor beta chains were read from a single sample in a study of metastatic and nonmetastatic thyroid tumors. From the PCR reads, TCRdb re-called clones with MiXCR. The repertoire holds 30,000 to 40,000 clones, more than 15% seen once, with around 16% in the top ten. Specimen: blood. The receptors here all came from a female donor with papillary thyroid cancer or a benign thyroid nodule (not recorded which). Some clones in this sample may be carry-over from other donors' samples. Each CDR3 is given with its conserved first and last residue. A D gene is named only where the DNA matches it firmly. Clone size is not always given. Where it is, it says once, few, many or a class for expanded clones.

cdr3_aa: CAISDSGVAEAFF
cdr3_nt: TGTGCCATCAGTGACTCAGGGGTGGCTGAAGCTTTCTTT
j_call: TRBJ1-1
v_call: TRBV10-3
d_call: -
clone_size: many

cdr3_aa: CTSSSLGVSGDTIYF
cdr3_nt: TGTACCAGCAGTTCCCTAGGAGTCTCTGGAGACACCATATATTTT
j_call: TRBJ1-3
v_call: TRBV12-3/TRBV12-4
d_call: -
clone_size: -

cdr3_aa: CASSLIVSGELFF
cdr3_nt: TGTGCCAGCAGCTTAATTGTATCCGGGGAGCTGTTTTTT
j_call: TRBJ2-2
v_call: TRBV7-2
d_call: -
clone_size: many

cdr3_aa: CASSEAVDRVDEQFF
cdr3_nt: TGTGCCAGCAGTGAAGCCGTCGACAGGGTAGATGAGCAGTTCTTC
j_call: TRBJ2-1
v_call: TRBV6-1
d_call: TRBD1
clone_size: many

cdr3_aa: CASTGGANEKLFF
cdr3_nt: TGTGCCAGCACAGGGGGTGCTAATGAAAAACTGTTTTTT
j_call: TRBJ1-4
v_call: TRBV27
d_call: TRBD1
clone_size: -

cdr3_aa: CASSLARGSSGYTF
cdr3_nt: TGCGCCAGCAGCTTGGCCAGGGGCTCCAGTGGCTACACCTTC
j_call: TRBJ1-2
v_call: TRBV5-1
d_call: -
clone_size: -

cdr3_aa: CASSFPPGTEQYF
cdr3_nt: TGTGCCAGCAGTTTTCCCCCGGGGACCGAGCAGTACTTC
j_call: TRBJ2-7
v_call: TRBV6-1
d_call: -
clone_size: medium-sized

cdr3_aa: CSVLTSATNEKLFF
cdr3_nt: TGCAGCGTGCTGACCTCTGCAACTAATGAAAAACTGTTTTTT
j_call: TRBJ1-4
v_call: TRBV29-1
d_call: -
clone_size: many

cdr3_aa: CASSLMGLAYEQYF
cdr3_nt: TGTGCCAGCAGCCTTATGGGACTAGCCTACGAGCAGTACTTC
j_call: TRBJ2-7
v_call: TRBV3-1
d_call: TRBD2
clone_size: many

cdr3_aa: CASSLAPRGQYEQYF
cdr3_nt: TGTGCCAGCAGTTTAGCTCCCAGGGGGCAGTACGAGCAGTACTTC
j_call: TRBJ2-7
v_call: TRBV27
d_call: TRBD1
clone_size: many

cdr3_aa: CASSAPVTGGAGEQFF
cdr3_nt: TGTGCCAGCAGTGCCCCAGTGACAGGGGGCGCAGGAGAGCAGTTCTTC
j_call: TRBJ2-1
v_call: TRBV28
d_call: TRBD1
clone_size: few

cdr3_aa: CASSLTVLAGVEQFF
cdr3_nt: TGTGCCAGCAGCTTAACGGTACTAGCGGGAGTTGAGCAGTTCTTT
j_call: TRBJ2-1
v_call: TRBV7-2
d_call: TRBD2
clone_size: -

cdr3_aa: CASSLGRQETQHF
cdr3_nt: TGTGCCAGCAGCTTGGGCAGACAAGAGACCCAGCACTTC
j_call: TRBJ2-5
v_call: TRBV5-5
d_call: -
clone_size: -

cdr3_aa: CASRAGARGETQYF
cdr3_nt: TGCGCCAGCAGGGCTGGAGCGAGGGGGGAGACCCAGTACTTC
j_call: TRBJ2-5
v_call: TRBV5-1
d_call: -
clone_size: many

cdr3_aa: CATSRGVSTGELFF
cdr3_nt: TGTGCCACCAGCAGGGGGGTCTCTACCGGGGAGCTGTTTTTT
j_call: TRBJ2-2
v_call: TRBV15
d_call: -
clone_size: many

cdr3_aa: CASSDLGFGDTQYF
cdr3_nt: TGTGCCAGCAGCGATCTAGGCTTTGGGGATACGCAGTATTTT
j_call: TRBJ2-3
v_call: TRBV7-3
d_call: -
clone_size: -